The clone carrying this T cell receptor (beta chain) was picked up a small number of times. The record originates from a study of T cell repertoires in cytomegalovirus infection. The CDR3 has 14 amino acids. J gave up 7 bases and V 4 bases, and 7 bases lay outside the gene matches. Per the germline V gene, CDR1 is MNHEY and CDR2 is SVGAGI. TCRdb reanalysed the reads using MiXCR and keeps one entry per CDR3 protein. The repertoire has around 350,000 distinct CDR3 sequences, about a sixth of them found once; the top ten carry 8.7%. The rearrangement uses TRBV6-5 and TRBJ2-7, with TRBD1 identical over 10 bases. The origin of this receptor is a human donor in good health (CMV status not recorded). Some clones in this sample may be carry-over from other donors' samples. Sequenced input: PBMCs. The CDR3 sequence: CASSSGTGVNEQYF. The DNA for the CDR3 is TGTGCCAGCAGTTCCGGGACAGGGGTAAATGAGCAGTACTTC.